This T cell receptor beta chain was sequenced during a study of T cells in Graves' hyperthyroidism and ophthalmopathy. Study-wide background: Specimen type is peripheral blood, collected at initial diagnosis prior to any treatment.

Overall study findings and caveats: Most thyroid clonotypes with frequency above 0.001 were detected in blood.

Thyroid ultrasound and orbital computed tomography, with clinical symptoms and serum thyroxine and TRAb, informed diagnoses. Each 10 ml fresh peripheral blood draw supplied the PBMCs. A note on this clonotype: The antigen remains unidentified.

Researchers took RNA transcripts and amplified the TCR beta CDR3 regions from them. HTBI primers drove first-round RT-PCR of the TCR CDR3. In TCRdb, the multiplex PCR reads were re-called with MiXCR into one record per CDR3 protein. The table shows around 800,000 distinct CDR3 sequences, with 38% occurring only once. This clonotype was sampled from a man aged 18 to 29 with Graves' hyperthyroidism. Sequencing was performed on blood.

The CDR3 DNA sequence: TGTGCCAGCAGCTTAGGCGATAGTCGGAACTATGGCTACACCTTC. It codes for CASSLGDSRNYGYTF. This sequence joins TRBV7-9 and TRBJ1-2, with D unclear. The CDR3 runs 15 residues. Germline CDR1 is SEHNR and CDR2 is FQNEAQ (reference sequence). Trimming cost V 1 base and J 2 bases, with 11 bases left between them. Together with reference TRBV7-9 and TRBJ1-2, the CDR3 gives the full variable domain: DTGVSQNPRHKITKRGQNVTFRCDPISEHNRLYWYRQTLGQGPEFLTYFQNEAQLEKSRLLSDRFSAERPKGSFSTLEIQRTEQGDSAMYLCASSLGDSRNYGYTFGSGTRLTVV.